This entry lists 11 T cell receptor beta chains sequenced from one sample in a study of molecular identifiers for immune sequencing clone quantification. TCRdb fed the PCR reads into MiXCR, producing one record per CDR3 protein. The sample consists of under 600,000 distinct CDR3 sequences, about a quarter of them appearing once. Sequenced input: naive CD8+ T cells from blood, with Jurkat cell RNA spiked in. Indicated subset: FACS-sorted CD8+CD4-CCR7+CD45RA+ naive T cells. Receptors were obtained from a human donor in good health. Some libraries in this study had Jurkat cell RNA spiked in.

As regards this clonotype: One junction end does not reproduce the germline sequence, and a read error may be involved. The chain has TRBV5-3 and TRBJ2-7; no reliable D call. TRBV5-3 is marked as an open reading frame, function uncertain. The CDR3 loop spans 13 amino acids. This chain's CDR3 is CASSFLSAYEQYF. CDR3 coding DNA: TGTGCCAGCAGCTTTTTGTCGGCGTATGAGCAGTACTTC.

The chain uses TRBV28 and TRBJ2-1; perhaps TRBD1 as D (5 bases). Trimming took off 7 bases at V and 8 bases at J, with 12 bases between the two ends. Germline CDR1 MDHEN, CDR2 SYDVKM. This CDR3 contains 12 residues. This chain's CDR3 is CASNQGPDEQFF. CDR3 coding DNA: TGTGCCAGCAACCAGGGTCCGGATGAGCAGTTCTTC.

The chain combines TRBV9 with TRBJ2-2, with 8 bases lining up with TRBD1. Per germline, CDR1 SGDLS and CDR2 YYNGEE. This CDR3 spans 16 amino acids. J lost 5 bases, V lost 0 bases, and 6 bases had no gene match. DNA for the CDR3: TGTGCCAGCAGCGTAGAGGGACAGGTTTGGACCGGGGAGCTGTTTTTT. Amino acid sequence: CASSVEGQVWTGELFF.

The J gene is TRBJ2-7, the V gene TRBV6-2 or TRBV6-3, with unresolved D. Germline V lookup: CDR1 MNHEY, CDR2 SVGEGT. This CDR3 is built from 13 residues. The V end lost 6 bases, the J end lost 3 bases, and 12 bases lay between the germline ends. CDR3 region: CASSPGPFYEQYF. CDR3 nucleotide sequence: TGTGCCAGCAGCCCAGGACCTTTCTACGAGCAGTACTTC.

A word on this clonotype: A read error may be the cause here, since a much bigger clone is one base away. The V call is TRBV28, the J call TRBJ2-7; 9 positions agree with TRBD1. The CDR3 totals 14 residues. V was pared by 6 bases and J by 2 bases, with 5 bases of the junction left unmatched. The germline V gene encodes CDR1 MDHEN and CDR2 SYDVKM. The CDR3 nucleotides read TGTGCCAGCAGACACAGGGGGCTCGCCTACGAGCAGTACTTC. Protein product: CASRHRGLAYEQYF.

This clonotype was detected many times. J is TRBJ1-1 and V is TRBV7-2; 8 bases align to TRBD1. This CDR3 contains 13 residues. The germline V gene encodes CDR1 SGHTA and CDR2 FQGNSA. The junction had 7 bases not matched to a gene; V was cut back by 8 bases and J by 5 bases. CDR3 sequence (DNA): TGTGCCAGCCGCTATACAGGGGGGACTGAAGCTTTCTTT. Encoded protein: CASRYTGGTEAFF.

This clonotype was counted many times. Sequence at one end of the junction differs from germline and may be a read error. V is TRBV5-5 and J is TRBJ2-7; D gene ambiguous. CDR1 and CDR2 from the germline V gene are SGHKS and YYEKEE (reference sequence). The CDR3 has 11 residues. CDR3 in DNA: TGTGCCAGCAGCTTCTCCGACGAGCAGTACTTC. Amino acids: CASSFSDEQYF.

This chain connects TRBV5-1 to TRBJ2-7; D unresolved. The CDR3 loop spans 15 amino acids. Germline V gene data show CDR1 as SGHRS and CDR2 as YFSETQ. Trimming took off 0 bases at V and 5 bases at J, with 15 bases between the two ends. The CDR3 nucleotides read TGCGCCAGCAGCTTGGCATTGGGCAAGAGTCACGAGCAGTACTTC. Its translation is CASSLALGKSHEQYF.

This clonotype was found a few times. The J gene is TRBJ1-6, the V gene TRBV12-5; D unresolved. CDR3 length equals 19 residues. Trimming removed 1 base at V and 0 bases at J, with 16 bases between. The germline CDR1 and CDR2 sequences are LGHNT and FRNRAP. CDR3 nucleotides: TGTGCTAGTGGTTTGGAAAATAATAAGGCTAGCTCCTATAATTCACCCCTCCACTTT. Encoded protein: CASGLENNKASSYNSPLHF.

This clonotype has more than one count but fewer than ten. This sequence joins TRBV7-9 and TRBJ2-7; D perhaps matches TRBD1 (5 bases). Trimming pared 5 bases from V and 3 bases from J, leaving 17 bases between. There are 15 residues in the CDR3. Germline lookup yields CDR1 SEHNR and CDR2 FQNEAQ (reference sequence). DNA of the CDR3: TGTGCCAGCAGCCGCCCAGGGATTAATGTCTACGAGCAGTACTTC. The encoded protein is CASSRPGINVYEQYF. Full variable domain (outside the CDR3, taken from reference TRBV7-9 and TRBJ2-7): DTGVSQNPRHKITKRGQNVTFRCDPISEHNRLYWYRQTLGQGPEFLTYFQNEAQLEKSRLLSDRFSAERPKGSFSTLEIQRTEQGDSAMYLCASSRPGINVYEQYFGPGTRLTVT.

Concerning this clonotype: A much bigger clone sits one base away, suggesting this may be a read error. CDR3 nucleotides: TGTGCCAGCAGACCGTTCGGGACTAGCGGGGGGTGGGGGACAGATACGCAGTATTTT. Translation gives CASRPFGTSGGWGTDTQYF. The chain links TRBV28 to TRBJ2-3, with 15 bases fitting TRBD2. The CDR3 contains 19 residues. The V gene's germline CDR1 is MDHEN and CDR2 SYDVKM. Losses at the gene ends were 6 bases for V and 3 bases for J; bases not matched to a gene: 13.